Below are 4 T cell receptor beta chains sequenced from a single sample in a study of radiation and T cells in renal cell carcinoma. Time point: baseline pretreatment blood. The treatment here: 15 Gy SBRT to primary tumor, nephrectomy 4 weeks later. Here immunoSEQ multiplex PCR was the method, and the copy in TCRdb shows in-frame clones only, minus some. This sample has 130,000 or so clones, with approximately 87% found just once. Sequencing was performed on blood, taken from a patient whose treatment included radiotherapy and nephrectomy. The receptors derive from a woman aged 45-59 years with renal cell carcinoma.

The genes are TRBV5-1 and TRBJ1-1, with D possibly TRBD1 on 6 matching bases. The germline gives CDR1 SGHRS, CDR2 YFSETQ. Trimming took off 0 bases at V and 3 bases at J, with 9 bases between the two ends. The CDR3 runs to 14 residues. The CDR3 DNA reads as TGCGCCAGCAGCTTGGAGGGGGTAGACACTGAAGCTTTCTTT. It encodes CASSLEGVDTEAFF.

In its sample, this clone was seen a few times. This chain joins TRBV2 and TRBJ1-2, with a weak D call TRBD1 (5 bases). Germline lookup yields CDR1 SNHLY and CDR2 FYNNEI. The CDR3 totals 16 residues. Trimming removed 6 bases at V and 3 bases at J, with 20 bases between. The CDR3 nucleotides read TGTGCCAGCAGACCGAGGGGACTCCCTCTAGACTATGGCTACACCTTC. Encoded protein: CASRPRGLPLDYGYTF.

The genes are TRBV27 and TRBJ2-5, with TRBD1 matching over 10 bases. V was pared by 5 bases and J by 4 bases, with 7 bases of the junction left unmatched. Germline V lookup: CDR1 MNHEY, CDR2 SMNVEV (reference sequence). This CDR3 spans 15 amino acids. The CDR3 DNA follows: TGTGCCAGCAGTACGCCGGGACAGGGGATAGAGACCCAGTACTTC. Translation: CASSTPGQGIETQYF.

This chain uses TRBV6-5 with TRBJ2-7, with 10 bases matching TRBD2. V was clipped by 5 bases and J by 4 bases; unmatched bases: 5. Germline V CDR1 and CDR2: MNHEY, SVGAGI. The CDR3 consists of 14 residues. The CDR3 DNA reads TGTGCCAGCAGTCAGATAGCGGGGGGATACGAGCAGTACTTC. Protein product: CASSQIAGGYEQYF.